These 4 T cell receptor beta chains were all obtained from the same sample, sequenced in a study of T cell repertoires in cytomegalovirus infection. Their antigen targets remain unknown. TCRdb recomputed calls from the reads with MiXCR, one row per CDR3 protein. The repertoire holds fewer than 1,000,000 distinct CDR3 sequences, with about a third as singletons. Sequences were derived from cultured CD8+ T cells from PBMCs, sampled from culture after CMV antigen stimulation. These receptor sequences come from a human donor in good health (CMV status not recorded). Some clones in this sample may be carry-over from other donors' samples.

The chain employs TRBV19 and TRBJ1-2; TRBD1 might be the D (6 bases). V lost 2 bases, J lost 6 bases, and 16 bases lay in between. Germline V gives CDR1 LNHDA, CDR2 SQIVND (reference sequence). This CDR3 is 15 amino acids long. CDR3: CASSIQDKGVDGYTF. The CDR3 nucleotides read TGTGCCAGTAGTATACAGGACAAGGGGGTCGATGGCTACACCTTC.

This clonotype has only a few counts. The chain employs TRBV2 and TRBJ1-1, with 7 bases fitting TRBD1. This CDR3 is built from 15 residues. V lost 4 bases and J lost 1; bases outside the gene matches: 6. The germline CDR1 and CDR2 sequences are SNHLY and FYNNEI. The DNA of the CDR3 is TGTGCCAGCAGTGCCCGGGACAGAAGGAACACTGAAGCTTTCTTT. As protein: CASSARDRRNTEAFF. The whole variable domain, remainder taken from reference TRBV2 and TRBJ1-1, is EPEVTQTPSHQVTQMGQEVILRCVPISNHLYFYWYRQILGQKVEFLVSFYNNEISEKSEIFDDQFSVERPDGSNFTLKIRSTKLEDSAMYFCASSARDRRNTEAFFGQGTRLTVV.

This clonotype turned up a few times. The chain carries TRBV6-1 and TRBJ2-7; D gene unclear. The germline V gene has CDR1 MNHNS and CDR2 SASEGT. The CDR3 consists of 14 residues. V lost 5 bases and J 2 bases, leaving 13 bases between the germline ends. CDR3: CASSPHGMAYEQYV. The CDR3 DNA reads TGTGCCAGCAGTCCTCATGGGATGGCCTACGAGCAGTACGTC.

With respect to this clonotype: One end of the junction fails to match germline, which may point to a read error. CDR3 loop: CASSASPPPPF. CDR3 nucleotide sequence: TGTGCCAGCAGTGCTTCACCGCCACCGCCCTTC. This chain connects TRBV2 to TRBJ1-2; D remains ambiguous. In germline, CDR1 is SNHLY, CDR2 FYNNEI. The CDR3 has 11 residues.